A single sample is the source of the 11 T cell receptor beta chains below, sequenced in a study of tumor and adjacent non-tumor tissue in lung cancer. A modified ARM-PCR protocol with three rounds of nested PCR amplified TCRbeta. Using its own MiXCR run on the multiplex PCR reads, TCRdb lists one record per CDR3 protein. The data show 52,000 or so distinct CDR3 sequences, 60% to 80% seen once. RNA was extracted from bulk tissue without any cell sorting. More than 3 cm separated this lung sample from the edge of the tumor. Sequenced: distant non-tumor lung tissue. The receptors originated from an older woman with non-small cell lung cancer.

This chain joins TRBV6-5 and TRBJ2-3; D might be TRBD2 (5 bases). The ends were cut back, 6 bases at V and 8 bases at J, with 9 bases in the middle. Germline assignment: CDR1 MNHEY and CDR2 SVGAGI. The CDR3 spans 11 residues. The CDR3, as DNA: TGTGCCAGCAGGACGGGGAGTACGCAGTATTTT. Translated, it gives CASRTGSTQYF.

This clonotype was recorded only once. The junction and the germline gene differ at one end; a read error may be behind it. The chain employs TRBV12-3 or TRBV12-4 and TRBJ2-2; 11 nucleotides match TRBD1. There are 17 residues in the CDR3. CDR3 loop: CVSSFRDRGFYTGELSF. The CDR3 DNA reads as TGTGTCAGCAGCTTCAGGGACAGGGGGTTTTACACCGGGGAGCTGTCTTTT.

V gene TRBV28 combines with J gene TRBJ2-5; perhaps TRBD1 as D (6 bases). The germline V gene encodes CDR1 MDHEN and CDR2 SYDVKM. The germline V and J ends were trimmed by 7 bases and 0 bases, with 21 bases remaining between them. The CDR3 loop spans 17 amino acids. DNA for the CDR3: TGTGCCAGCAAGGCGGACAGCCCATTCCTGTACCAAGAGACCCAGTACTTC. Protein sequence: CASKADSPFLYQETQYF.

Comments on this clonotype: It may be a read error: a sequence one base away is much more abundant. The V and J genes are TRBV20-1 and TRBJ1-1; maybe TRBD1 (5 bases). From germline, CDR1 is DFQATT and CDR2 SNEGSKA (reference sequence). V shed 5 bases and J shed 3 bases, with 13 bases lying between them. CDR3 length equals 13 residues. DNA of the CDR3: TGCAGTGCTCTACGGGGCGCGGACACTGAAGCTTTCTTT. The encoded protein is CSALRGADTEAFF.

Details on this clonotype: At one end, the junction sequence differs from germline, possibly due to a read error. The J gene is TRBJ2-5, the V gene TRBV6-5; 8 bases are shared with TRBD1. The CDR3 has 14 residues. The germline V gene has CDR1 MNHEY and CDR2 SVGAGI. The CDR3 spells CANSRTGCLKTQYF. The DNA for the CDR3 is TGTGCCAACAGTCGGACAGGGTGTCTAAAGACCCAGTACTTC.

This clonotype was detected a few times. The CDR3 region is CANTQGETQYF. CDR3 DNA: TGTGCCAATACCCAGGGGGAGACCCAGTACTTC. The chain carries TRBV12-3 or TRBV12-4 and TRBJ2-5, with TRBD1 as a possible D gene (6 bases). CDR3 length: 11 amino acids. V dropped 10 bases and J dropped 5 bases, with 11 bases sitting between them.

A remark on this clonotype: An end of the junction does not agree with germline; a read error may underlie this. The chain uses TRBV20-1 and TRBJ1-5; 7 nucleotides agree with TRBD1. The CDR3 totals 16 residues. CDR1 and CDR2 from the germline V gene are DFQATT and SNEGSKA (reference sequence). The CDR3 region is CSATSSRGQQDQPQHF. For the CDR3, the DNA is TGCAGTGCTACCAGCTCTCGGGGACAGCAAGATCAACCCCAGCATTTT.

The sample holds a few counts of this clonotype. The chain has TRBV11-2 and TRBJ2-3; 11 positions match TRBD2. Germline CDR1 reads SGHAT; CDR2 reads FQNNGV. Germline trimming cut 1 base from V and 6 bases from J; bases unmatched to any gene: 3. The CDR3 length is 15 residues. CDR3 in DNA: TGTGCCAGCAGCTTAGGACTAGCGGGATACGATACGCAGTATTTT. As protein: CASSLGLAGYDTQYF.

On this clonotype: A clone one base away is much larger, so this may be a read error. The rearrangement uses TRBV5-1 and TRBJ1-1; weak D call: TRBD1 (6 bases). Germline assignment: CDR1 SGHRS and CDR2 YFSETQ. This CDR3 comprises 14 residues. CDR3 bases: TGCGCCAGCAGCTTGGAGGGGGGCACCACTGAAGCTCTCTTT. This gives the protein CASSLEGGTTEALF. Full variable domain (remainder filled in from reference TRBV5-1 and TRBJ1-1): KAGVTQTPRYLIKTRGQQVTLSCSPISGHRSVSWYQQTPGQGLQFLFEYFSETQRNKGNFPGRFSGRQFSNSRSEMNVSTLELGDSALYLCASSLEGGTTEALFGQGTRLTVV.

CDR3 region: CASSVESYEQYF. Here the CDR3 DNA reads TGTGCCAGCAGTGTCGAGAGTTACGAGCAGTACTTC. The gene calls are TRBV11-3 and TRBJ2-7; D is undetermined. Trimming removed 6 bases from V and 4 bases from J, with 10 bases in between. The CDR3 runs to 12 residues. The germline gives CDR1 SGHNT, CDR2 YENEEA.

At least ten counts were recorded for this clonotype. The chain carries TRBV28 and TRBJ2-6, with no clear D. CDR1 is MDHEN and CDR2 is SYDVKM in the germline V gene. The V gene lost 4 bases and the J gene lost 2 bases, with 6 bases spanning the gap. The CDR3 runs to 14 residues. CDR3 nucleotides: TGTGCCAGCAGTTCTGGAACTGGGGCCAACGTCCTGACTTTC. Residues: CASSSGTGANVLTF.